One T cell receptor (beta chain) is described in this entry. The data belong to a study of blood T cell repertoires in COVID-19. Clones were sequenced by immunoSEQ multiplex PCR, and TCRdb holds only the in-frame ones, with some missing. The repertoire consists of tens of thousands of clones, with 84% occurring once and the leading ten covering 1.5% to 2%. V gave up 1 base and J gave up 0 bases, with 8 bases separating them. This CDR3 has 14 amino acids. Germline V gene lookup returns CDR1 SGHRS and CDR2 YFSETQ. This chain connects TRBV5-1 to TRBJ2-7; tentative D call: TRBD2 (6 bases). Sequencing was performed on peripheral blood. The TCR comes from a man aged 50-59 years with acute or convalescent COVID-19. CDR3 in amino acids: CASSLWDFSYEQYF. For the CDR3, the DNA is TGCGCCAGCAGCTTGTGGGACTTCTCCTACGAGCAGTACTTC.